This T cell receptor beta chain came from a study of HIV-infected children after antiretroviral therapy interruption. Unique molecular identifiers were included in an RNA-based 3' RACE TCR library. TCRdb reanalysed the 3' RACE reads using MiXCR and keeps one entry per CDR3 protein. The data show under 50,000 distinct CDR3 sequences, with about 4.3% seen just once and 0.7% held by the top ten. This clonotype was observed at least ten times. Looked up from germline, CDR1 is MDHEN and CDR2 is SYDVKM. The V end was cut by 6 bases, the J end by 6 bases, with 11 bases between. CDR3 length equals 12 residues. Regarding treatment: PENTA 11 planned treatment interruption arm or continuous ART arm.

The chain joins TRBV28 to TRBJ1-1; D remains unclear. The source of this sequence is a pool of human donors with HIV. The material was CD45RA+ CD4+ T cells from PBMCs, pooled from several time points, obtained from a donor given antiretroviral therapy, either interrupted or continuous. Regarding subset: naive CD4+ CD45RA+ CD45RO- T cells. CDR3 sequence (DNA): TGTGCCAGCAGATCCTCCAAAGCTGAAGCTTTCTTT. It is translated as CASRSSKAEAFF.